This TCR beta chain was retrieved from a study of T-cell reconstitution after alpha-beta-depleted transplantation in children (dated by TCRdb to about 2016). The study in broad terms: Using TCR repertoire profiling, the study followed T-cell immune reconstitution in a quantitative way in children after TCRalphabeta/CD19-depleted allogeneic hematopoietic cell transplantation. Overall study results and their limits: The apparently early alphabetaT-cell count recovery about two months after transplant was reportedly dependent on only several hundred rapidly expanded clones derived from non-depleted graft cells. The frequencies of hyperexpanded clones fell over the following months, and after one year, T-cell counts and TCRbeta diversity were mostly attributed to newly produced T cells. In some patients, the high TCRbeta diversity seen at day 60 was put down to recipient T cells and intrathymic progenitors that had survived conditioning.

After removal of 0 bases from V and 1 base from J, the junction retains 6 bases not matched to a gene. The CDR1 and CDR2 encoded by the germline V gene are LGHNA and YNFKEQ. From cysteine to phenylalanine, the CDR3 is 16 amino acids long. The DNA shown is the 48-base CDR3, in frame from base 1. This clonotype was recorded many times. This receptor's antigen is unknown. No qualities accompany the bases; no much larger clone lies one base away. Libraries were built with PCR. Sequencing instrument: Illumina HiSeq 2500. TCR libraries were prepared with molecular barcoding, using unique molecular identifiers to normalize TCRbeta repertoire quantification. Clones were called with MiXCR by TCRdb after fastp trimmed the public reads at Q25, and only in-frame beta chains were retained. Duplicate CDR3 protein sequences are folded into a single record with the most common DNA and genes. In this sample the table shows some 200,000 distinct CDR3 sequences, about 6% of which occur a single time. Around 4.3% of the sample is held by the ten biggest clonotypes.

The treatment or condition label for this specimen denotes: allogeneic hematopoietic cell transplantation with graft depleted of TCRalphabeta T cells and CD19 B cells. TCRalphabeta/CD19-depleted allogeneic hematopoietic cell grafts were given to the transplant recipients, all of whom were children. Recombination joined TRBV4-2 with TRBJ2-7, and 7 bases in between align with TRBD2. This specimen was PBMCs, taken before TCRalphabeta/CD19-depleted stem cell transplant. This TCR was recovered from a girl under three years old with combined immunodeficiency, due to receive a stem cell transplant. The CDR3 reads as follows: CASSQEGLVMSYEQYF. In nucleotide form, the sequence is TGTGCCAGCAGCCAAGAAGGACTAGTCATGTCCTACGAGCAGTACTTC.